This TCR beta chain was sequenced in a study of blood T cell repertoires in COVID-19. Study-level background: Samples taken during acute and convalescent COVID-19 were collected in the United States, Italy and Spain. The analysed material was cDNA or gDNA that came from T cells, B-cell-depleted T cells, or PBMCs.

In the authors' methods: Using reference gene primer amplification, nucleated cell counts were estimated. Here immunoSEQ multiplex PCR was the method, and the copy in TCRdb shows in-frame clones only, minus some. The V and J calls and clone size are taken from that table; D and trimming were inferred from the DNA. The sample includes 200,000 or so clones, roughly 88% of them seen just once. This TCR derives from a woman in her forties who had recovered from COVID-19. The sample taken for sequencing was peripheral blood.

DNA for the CDR3: TGTGCCAGCAGCTCTTTTCTAGGGGGTAACACTGAAGCTTTCTTT. Its translation: CASSSFLGGNTEAFF. J is TRBJ1-1 and V is TRBV7-2, with a possible D match to TRBD1 (6 bases). Between the trimmed V and J ends, which lost 4 bases and 2 bases, there was a span of 14 bases. This CDR3 contains 15 residues. Germline CDR1 and CDR2: SGHTA and FQGNSA.